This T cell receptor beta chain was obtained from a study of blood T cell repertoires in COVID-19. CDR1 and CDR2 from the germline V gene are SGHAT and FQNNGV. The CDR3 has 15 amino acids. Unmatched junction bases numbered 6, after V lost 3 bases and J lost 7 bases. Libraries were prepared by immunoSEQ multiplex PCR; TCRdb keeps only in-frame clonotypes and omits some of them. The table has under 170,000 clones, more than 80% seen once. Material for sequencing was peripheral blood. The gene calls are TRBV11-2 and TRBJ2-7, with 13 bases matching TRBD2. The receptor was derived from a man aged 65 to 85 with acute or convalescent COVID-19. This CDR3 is CASSLRTSGSDEQYF. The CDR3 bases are TGTGCCAGCAGCTTGAGGACTAGCGGGAGTGATGAGCAGTACTTC.